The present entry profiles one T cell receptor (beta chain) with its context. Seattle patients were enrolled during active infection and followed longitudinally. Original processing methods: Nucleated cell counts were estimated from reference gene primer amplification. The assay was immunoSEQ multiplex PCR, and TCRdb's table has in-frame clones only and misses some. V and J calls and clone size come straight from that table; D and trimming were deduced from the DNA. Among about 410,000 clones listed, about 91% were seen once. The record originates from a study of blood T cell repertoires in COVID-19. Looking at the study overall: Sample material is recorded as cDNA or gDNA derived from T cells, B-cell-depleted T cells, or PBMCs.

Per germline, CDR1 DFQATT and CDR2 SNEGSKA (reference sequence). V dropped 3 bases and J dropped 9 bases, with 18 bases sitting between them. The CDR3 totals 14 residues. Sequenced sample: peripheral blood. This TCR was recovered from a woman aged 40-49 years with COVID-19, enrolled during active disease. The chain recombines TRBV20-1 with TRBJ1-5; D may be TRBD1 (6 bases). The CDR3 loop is CSASLGDKLGPQHF. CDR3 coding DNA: TGCAGTGCTAGTCTTGGGGACAAGCTAGGGCCCCAGCATTTT.